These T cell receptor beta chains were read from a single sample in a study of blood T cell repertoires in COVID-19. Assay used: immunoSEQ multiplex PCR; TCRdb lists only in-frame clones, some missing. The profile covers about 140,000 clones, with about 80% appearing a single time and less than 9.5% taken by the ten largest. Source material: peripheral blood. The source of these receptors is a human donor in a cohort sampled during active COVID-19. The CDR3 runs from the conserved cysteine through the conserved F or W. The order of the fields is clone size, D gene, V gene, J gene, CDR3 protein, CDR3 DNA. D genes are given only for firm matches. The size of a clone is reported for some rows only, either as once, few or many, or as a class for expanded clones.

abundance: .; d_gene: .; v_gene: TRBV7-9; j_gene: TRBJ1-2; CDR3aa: CASSPGLKGGYTF; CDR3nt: TGTGCCAGCAGCCCGGGCCTTAAGGGGGGCTACACCTTC
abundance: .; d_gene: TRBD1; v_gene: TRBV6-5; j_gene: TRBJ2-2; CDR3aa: CASTGGRGTGELFF; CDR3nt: TGTGCCAGCACAGGGGGCCGAGGGACCGGGGAGCTGTTTTTT
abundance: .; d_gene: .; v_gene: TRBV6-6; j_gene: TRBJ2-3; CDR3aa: CASSLPRGADTQYF; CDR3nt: TGTGCCAGCAGCCTTCCCAGGGGTGCAGATACGCAGTATTTT
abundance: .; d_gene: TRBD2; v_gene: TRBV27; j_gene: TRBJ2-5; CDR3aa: CASSLRGVGQETQYF; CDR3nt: TGTGCCAGCAGTTTACGGGGGGTGGGCCAAGAGACCCAGTACTTC
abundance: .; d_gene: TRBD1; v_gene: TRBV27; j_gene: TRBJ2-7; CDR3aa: CASSLPGQGYEQYF; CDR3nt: TGTGCCAGCAGTTTGCCGGGACAGGGATACGAGCAGTACTTC
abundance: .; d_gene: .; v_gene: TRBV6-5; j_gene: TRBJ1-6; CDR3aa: CASSSRGGGSPLHF; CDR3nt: TGTGCCAGCAGTTCCAGGGGCGGTGGTTCACCCCTCCACTTT
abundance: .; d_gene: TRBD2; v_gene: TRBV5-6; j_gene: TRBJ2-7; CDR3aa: CASSPRLAARHEQYF; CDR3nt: TGTGCCAGCAGCCCTCGACTAGCGGCGCGACACGAGCAGTACTTC
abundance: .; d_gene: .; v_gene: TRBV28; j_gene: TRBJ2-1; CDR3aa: CASTTPPYNEQFF; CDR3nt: TGTGCCAGCACTACCCCACCTTACAATGAGCAGTTCTTC
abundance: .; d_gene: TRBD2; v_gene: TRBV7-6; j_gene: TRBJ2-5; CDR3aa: CASSPRGLAGEETQYF; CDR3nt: TGTGCCAGCAGCCCGCGCGGACTAGCGGGGGAAGAGACCCAGTACTTC
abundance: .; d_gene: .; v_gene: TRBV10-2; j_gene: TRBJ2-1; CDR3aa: CASRGLAKVGEQFF; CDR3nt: TGCGCCAGCAGAGGGCTAGCGAAGGTTGGAGAGCAGTTCTTC
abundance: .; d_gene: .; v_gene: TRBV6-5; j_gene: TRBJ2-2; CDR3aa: CASSYLSSGELFF; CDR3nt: TGTGCCAGCAGTTACCTAAGTTCCGGGGAGCTGTTTTTT
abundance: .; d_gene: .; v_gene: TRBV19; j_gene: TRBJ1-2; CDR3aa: CASSIGMWASGGYTF; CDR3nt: TGTGCCAGTAGTATAGGGATGTGGGCCTCCGGAGGCTACACCTTC
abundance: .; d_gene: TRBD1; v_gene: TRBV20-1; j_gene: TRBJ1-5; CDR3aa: CSASGRATGGYQPQHF; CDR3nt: TGCAGTGCTAGTGGAAGGGCAACAGGGGGATATCAGCCCCAGCATTTT
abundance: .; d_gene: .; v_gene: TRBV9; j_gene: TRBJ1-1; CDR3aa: CASSVTDMNTEAFF; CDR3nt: TGTGCCAGCAGCGTCACAGATATGAACACTGAAGCTTTCTTT
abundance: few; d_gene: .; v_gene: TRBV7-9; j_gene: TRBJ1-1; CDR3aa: CASSLSWNTEAFF; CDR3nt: TGTGCCAGCAGCTTATCGTGGAACACTGAAGCTTTCTTT
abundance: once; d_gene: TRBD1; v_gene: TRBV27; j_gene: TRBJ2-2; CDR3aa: CASRIRQGLTGELFF; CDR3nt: TGTGCCAGCAGAATCAGACAGGGATTAACCGGGGAGCTGTTTTTT
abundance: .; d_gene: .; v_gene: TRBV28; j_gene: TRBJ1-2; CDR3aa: CASSFQGGPGYTF; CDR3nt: TGTGCCAGCAGTTTCCAGGGCGGTCCCGGCTACACCTTC
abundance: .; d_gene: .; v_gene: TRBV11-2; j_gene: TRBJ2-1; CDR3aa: CASSFGAGYNEQFF; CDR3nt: TGTGCCAGCAGCTTCGGGGCGGGGTACAATGAGCAGTTCTTC
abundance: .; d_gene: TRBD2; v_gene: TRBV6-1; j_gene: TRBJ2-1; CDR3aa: CASSDVVGGSNEQFF; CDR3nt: TGTGCCAGCAGTGACGTCGTGGGGGGGTCGAATGAGCAGTTCTTC
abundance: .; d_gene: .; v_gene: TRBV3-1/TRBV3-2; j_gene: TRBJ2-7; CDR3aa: CASSQEPGGSGTRREQYF; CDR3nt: TGTGCCAGCAGCCAAGAACCTGGGGGGTCCGGGACTCGGCGCGAGCAGTACTTC
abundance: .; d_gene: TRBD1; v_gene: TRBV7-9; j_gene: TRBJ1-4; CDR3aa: CASSELGQGSEKLFF; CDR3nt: TGTGCCAGCAGCGAGTTGGGACAGGGAAGTGAAAAACTGTTTTTT
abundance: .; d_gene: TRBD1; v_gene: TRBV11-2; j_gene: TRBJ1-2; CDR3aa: CASSDRVPNYGYTF; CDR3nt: TGTGCCAGCAGCGACAGGGTACCTAACTATGGCTACACCTTC
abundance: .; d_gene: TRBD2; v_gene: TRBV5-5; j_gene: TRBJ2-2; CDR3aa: CASSPTSGGNTGELFF; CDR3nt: TGTGCCAGCAGCCCTACTAGCGGGGGCAACACCGGGGAGCTGTTTTTT
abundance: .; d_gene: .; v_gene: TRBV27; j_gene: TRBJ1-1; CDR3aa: CASSSQRADSRKKAFF; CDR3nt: TGTGCCAGCAGTTCCCAGCGCGCGGACAGCAGAAAAAAAGCTTTCTTT
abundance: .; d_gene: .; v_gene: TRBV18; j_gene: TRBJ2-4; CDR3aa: CASSPEGNIQYF; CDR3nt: TGTGCCAGCTCACCAGAGGGAAACATTCAGTACTTC
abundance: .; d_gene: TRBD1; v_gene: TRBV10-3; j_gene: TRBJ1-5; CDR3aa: CAISESGQGAGNQPQHF; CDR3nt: TGTGCCATCAGTGAGTCTGGGCAGGGGGCTGGCAATCAGCCCCAGCATTTT
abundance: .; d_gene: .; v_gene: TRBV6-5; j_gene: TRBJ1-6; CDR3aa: CASSYDGSNSPLHF; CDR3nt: TGTGCCAGCAGTTACGACGGGTCCAATTCACCCCTCCACTTT
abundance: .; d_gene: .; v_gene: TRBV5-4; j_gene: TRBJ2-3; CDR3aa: CASSVGVRGNVADTQYF; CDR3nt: TGTGCCAGCAGCGTCGGTGTTAGGGGGAATGTTGCAGATACGCAGTATTTT
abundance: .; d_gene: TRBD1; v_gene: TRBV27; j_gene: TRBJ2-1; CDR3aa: CASSSRGQGGNEQFF; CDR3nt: TGTGCCAGCAGTTCCAGGGGACAGGGTGGAAATGAGCAGTTCTTC
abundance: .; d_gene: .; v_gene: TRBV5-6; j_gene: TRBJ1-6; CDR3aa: CASSLRRTDNSPLHF; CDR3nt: TGTGCCAGCAGCTTAAGGAGGACAGATAATTCACCCCTCCACTTT
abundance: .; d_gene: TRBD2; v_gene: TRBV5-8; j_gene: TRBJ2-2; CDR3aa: CASTLAGGLTGELFF; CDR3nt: TGTGCCAGCACCTTAGCGGGGGGACTCACCGGGGAGCTGTTTTTT
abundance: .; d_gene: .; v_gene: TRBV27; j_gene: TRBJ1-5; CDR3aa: CASSPGLRDSNQPQHF; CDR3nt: TGTGCCAGCAGTCCCGGTTTGAGAGATAGCAATCAGCCCCAGCATTTT
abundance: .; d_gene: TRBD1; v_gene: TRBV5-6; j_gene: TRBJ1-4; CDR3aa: CASSYIGQGREKLFF; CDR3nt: TGTGCCAGCAGCTATATAGGACAGGGGAGAGAAAAACTGTTTTTT
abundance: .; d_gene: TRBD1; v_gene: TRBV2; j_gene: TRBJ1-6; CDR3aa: CASSEATGASPLHF; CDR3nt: TGTGCCAGCAGTGAAGCGACAGGGGCCTCACCCCTCCACTTT
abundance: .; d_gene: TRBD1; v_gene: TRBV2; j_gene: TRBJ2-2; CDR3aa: CASRGQVFTGELFF; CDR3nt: TGTGCCAGCAGGGGACAGGTATTCACCGGGGAGCTGTTTTTT
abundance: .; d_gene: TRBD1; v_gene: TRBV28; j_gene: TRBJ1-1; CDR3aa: CASSPSQGVNTEAFF; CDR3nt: TGTGCCAGCAGTCCCTCACAGGGGGTTAACACTGAAGCTTTCTTT
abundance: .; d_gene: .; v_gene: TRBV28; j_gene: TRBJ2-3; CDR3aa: CASSLGGAGRDTQYF; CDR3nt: TGTGCCAGCAGTTTAGGGGGGGCGGGGAGAGATACGCAGTATTTT